This T cell receptor beta chain emerged from a study of blood T cell repertoires in COVID-19. Study-level information: Sites in the United States, Italy and Spain provided acute and convalescent COVID-19 samples. T cells, B-cell-depleted T cells, or PBMCs provided the cDNA or gDNA that served as material.

From germline, CDR1 is ENHRY and CDR2 SYGVKD. The V gene lost 10 bases and the J gene lost 6 bases, with 19 bases spanning the gap. The CDR3 totals 14 residues. Authors' processing steps: Researchers report that nucleated cell counts were estimated from reference gene primer amplification. Sequenced by immunoSEQ multiplex PCR; TCRdb stores in-frame clones only, minus some. The V and J calls and the clone size are those of that table, but D and trimming were determined from the DNA. The repertoire holds about 130,000 clones, with around 83% as singletons. The material sequenced was peripheral blood. This clonotype was sampled from a man in his 60s with acute or convalescent COVID-19. The rearrangement links TRBV10-3 to TRBJ1-5; D perhaps matches TRBD1 (5 bases). The CDR3 sequence is CATSLVQGGQPQHF. CDR3 coding DNA: TGTGCCACTTCGCTAGTGCAGGGAGGTCAGCCCCAGCATTTT.